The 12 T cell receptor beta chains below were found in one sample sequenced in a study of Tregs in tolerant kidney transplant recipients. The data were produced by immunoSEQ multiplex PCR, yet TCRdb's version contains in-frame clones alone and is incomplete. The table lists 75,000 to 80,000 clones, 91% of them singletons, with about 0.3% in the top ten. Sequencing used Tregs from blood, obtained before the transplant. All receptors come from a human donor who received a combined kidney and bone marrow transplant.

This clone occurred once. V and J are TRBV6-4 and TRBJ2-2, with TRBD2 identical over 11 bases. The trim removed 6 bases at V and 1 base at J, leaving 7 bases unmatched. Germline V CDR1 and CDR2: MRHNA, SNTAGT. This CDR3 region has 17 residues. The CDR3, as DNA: TGTGCCAGCAGCCTTAGCGGGAGGGGGGGGAACACCGGGGAGCTGTTTTTT. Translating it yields CASSLSGRGGNTGELFF.

The CDR3 protein is CASSYNRVGNTIYF. CDR3 nucleotide sequence: TGTGCCAGCAGCTACAACAGGGTTGGAAACACCATATATTTT. The chain carries TRBV7-2 and TRBJ1-3, with D perhaps TRBD1 (6 bases). Trimming pared 4 bases from V and 3 bases from J, leaving 10 bases between. The CDR3 is 14 amino acids. Germline CDR1 reads SGHTA; CDR2 reads FQGNSA.

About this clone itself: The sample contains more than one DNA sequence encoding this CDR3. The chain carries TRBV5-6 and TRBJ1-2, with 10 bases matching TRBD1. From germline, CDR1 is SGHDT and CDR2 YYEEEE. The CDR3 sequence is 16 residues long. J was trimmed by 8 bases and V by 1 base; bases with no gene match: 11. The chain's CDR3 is CASSLFLPGQGRGYTF. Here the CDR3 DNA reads TGTGCCAGCAGCTTGTTCCTACCGGGACAGGGGCGGGGCTACACCTTC.

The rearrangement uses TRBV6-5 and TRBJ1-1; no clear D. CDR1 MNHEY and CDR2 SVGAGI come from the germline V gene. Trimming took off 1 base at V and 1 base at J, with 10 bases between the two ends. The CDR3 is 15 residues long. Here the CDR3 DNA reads TGTGCCAGCAGTTACTTCGTTTCAGCGAACACTGAAGCTTTCTTT. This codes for CASSYFVSANTEAFF.

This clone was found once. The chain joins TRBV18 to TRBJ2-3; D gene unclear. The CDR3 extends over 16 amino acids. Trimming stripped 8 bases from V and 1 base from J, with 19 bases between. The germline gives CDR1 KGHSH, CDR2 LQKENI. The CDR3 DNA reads TGTGCCAGCCACGAGCCGGCTGGGCCGCGCACAGATACGCAGTATTTT. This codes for CASHEPAGPRTDTQYF.

The CDR3 nucleotides read TGTGCCAGCAGGAGAGGAGCGAACACTGAAGCTTTCTTT. This sequence encodes CASRRGANTEAFF. The chain employs TRBV7-9 and TRBJ1-1; D gene unclear. V shed 6 bases and J shed 1 base, with 9 bases lying between them. The CDR3 loop spans 13 amino acids. Looked up from germline, CDR1 is SEHNR and CDR2 is FQNEAQ (reference sequence).

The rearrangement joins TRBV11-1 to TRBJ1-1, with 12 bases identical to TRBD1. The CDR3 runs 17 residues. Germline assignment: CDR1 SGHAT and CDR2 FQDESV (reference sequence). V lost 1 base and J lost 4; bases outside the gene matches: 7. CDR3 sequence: CASSLGGTGGSGTEAFF. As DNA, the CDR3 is TGTGCCAGCAGCTTAGGTGGGACAGGGGGCAGTGGCACTGAAGCTTTCTTT.

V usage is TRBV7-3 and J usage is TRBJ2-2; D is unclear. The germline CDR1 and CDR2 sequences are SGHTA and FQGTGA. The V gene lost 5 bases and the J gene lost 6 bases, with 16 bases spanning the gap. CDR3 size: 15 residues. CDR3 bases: TGTGCCAGCAGCCCGCGTCCCAGGCTCGCCGGGGAGCTGTTTTTT. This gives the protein CASSPRPRLAGELFF.

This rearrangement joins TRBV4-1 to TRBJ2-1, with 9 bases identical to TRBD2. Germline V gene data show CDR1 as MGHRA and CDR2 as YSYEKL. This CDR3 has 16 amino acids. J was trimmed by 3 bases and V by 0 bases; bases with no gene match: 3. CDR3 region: CASSQDPSGIYNEQFF. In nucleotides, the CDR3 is TGCGCCAGCAGCCAAGATCCTAGCGGGATCTACAATGAGCAGTTCTTC.

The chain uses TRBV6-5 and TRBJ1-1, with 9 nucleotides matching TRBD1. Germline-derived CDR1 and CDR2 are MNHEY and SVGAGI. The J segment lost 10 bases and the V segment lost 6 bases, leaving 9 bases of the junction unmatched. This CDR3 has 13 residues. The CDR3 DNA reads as TGTGCCAGCAGGCCACAGGGGGCAATCGTAGCTTTCTTT. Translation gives CASRPQGAIVAFF.

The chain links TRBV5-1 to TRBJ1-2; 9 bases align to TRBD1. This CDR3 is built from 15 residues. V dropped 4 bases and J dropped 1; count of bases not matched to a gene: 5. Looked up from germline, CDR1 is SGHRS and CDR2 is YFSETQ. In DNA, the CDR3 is TGCGCCAGCAGCGGGGGACAGGGAGATAACTATGGCTACACCTTC. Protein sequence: CASSGGQGDNYGYTF.

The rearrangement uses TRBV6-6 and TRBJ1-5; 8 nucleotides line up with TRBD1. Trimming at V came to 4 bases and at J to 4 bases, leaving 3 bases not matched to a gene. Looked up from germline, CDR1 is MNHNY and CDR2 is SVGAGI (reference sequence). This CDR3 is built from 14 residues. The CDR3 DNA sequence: TGTGCCAGCAGTTCGGACAGGGCAAATCAGCCCCAGCATTTT. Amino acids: CASSSDRANQPQHF.